This is a list of T cell receptor beta chains from one sample in a study of shared clonotypes between healthy human individuals. The assay was immunoSEQ multiplex PCR, and TCRdb's table has in-frame clones only and misses some. There are about 230,000 clones in the sample; approximately 65% occur only once, and around 10% lies in the top ten. Sequencing input: memory CD4+ T cells sorted from blood. Receptor source: a man younger than 40 in good health. The conserved cysteine and the conserved F or W are not part of the CDR3 here. The order of the fields is CDR3 protein, V gene, J gene.

CDR3aa: ACQVGEMNQPQH; v_gene: TRBV2; j_gene: TRBJ1-5
CDR3aa: ASSIGRQGVQPQH; v_gene: TRBV19; j_gene: TRBJ1-5
CDR3aa: ASSESVSYGYT; v_gene: TRBV6-1; j_gene: TRBJ1-2
CDR3aa: AWSVLSEQY; v_gene: TRBV30; j_gene: TRBJ2-7
CDR3aa: ASSLRQSYNEQF; v_gene: TRBV9; j_gene: TRBJ2-1
CDR3aa: ASSLFRGRGSVSSYEQY; v_gene: TRBV28; j_gene: TRBJ2-7
CDR3aa: ASSVEGLAGNMQY; v_gene: TRBV9; j_gene: TRBJ2-3
CDR3aa: ASSLSTLPGGEETQY; v_gene: TRBV5-5; j_gene: TRBJ2-5
CDR3aa: ASSKGGQNEKLF; v_gene: TRBV5-1; j_gene: TRBJ1-4
CDR3aa: ASSPSPGQADYGYT; v_gene: TRBV18; j_gene: TRBJ1-2
CDR3aa: ASSMGRDRLYEQY; v_gene: TRBV19; j_gene: TRBJ2-7
CDR3aa: ASSSISRGNTIY; v_gene: TRBV7-9; j_gene: TRBJ1-3
CDR3aa: ATSRSGQGGYGYT; v_gene: TRBV15; j_gene: TRBJ1-2
CDR3aa: ASSLQGIGEQY; v_gene: TRBV7-3; j_gene: TRBJ2-7
CDR3aa: ASSSVRGGYEQF; v_gene: TRBV7-8; j_gene: TRBJ2-1
CDR3aa: ASSSKRETQY; v_gene: TRBV5-1; j_gene: TRBJ2-5
CDR3aa: ASSDTARETQY; v_gene: TRBV10-2; j_gene: TRBJ2-5
CDR3aa: ASSRLLAGAYNEQF; v_gene: TRBV19; j_gene: TRBJ2-1
CDR3aa: SGQDGTNTEAF; v_gene: TRBV29-1; j_gene: TRBJ1-1
CDR3aa: ASSLGLASVNTGELF; v_gene: TRBV5-4; j_gene: TRBJ2-2
CDR3aa: ASGLVPNTGELF; v_gene: TRBV12-5; j_gene: TRBJ2-2
CDR3aa: ASSIRTTADGYT; v_gene: TRBV19; j_gene: TRBJ1-2
CDR3aa: ASSIPGQLEEQY; v_gene: TRBV7-8; j_gene: TRBJ2-7
CDR3aa: ASCSAGVYEQY; v_gene: TRBV28; j_gene: TRBJ2-7
CDR3aa: SVEHGQSGNTIY; v_gene: TRBV29-1; j_gene: TRBJ1-3
CDR3aa: ASSLLTNTEAF; v_gene: TRBV27; j_gene: TRBJ1-1
CDR3aa: ASSLGTPVEQY; v_gene: TRBV28; j_gene: TRBJ2-7
CDR3aa: ASDKLAGASYEQY; v_gene: TRBV5-6; j_gene: TRBJ2-7
CDR3aa: ASTPGGADTQY; v_gene: TRBV28; j_gene: TRBJ2-3
CDR3aa: ASRMLAGPGHEQY; v_gene: TRBV11-2; j_gene: TRBJ2-7
CDR3aa: ASSLSPNTDTQY; v_gene: TRBV5-4; j_gene: TRBJ2-3
CDR3aa: ASSYFPGDEQY; v_gene: TRBV6-5; j_gene: TRBJ2-7
CDR3aa: ASSPARRGNTIY; v_gene: TRBV7-2; j_gene: TRBJ1-3
CDR3aa: ASSQGGEQY; v_gene: TRBV6-5; j_gene: TRBJ2-7
CDR3aa: ASSSSGGRETQY; v_gene: TRBV7-3; j_gene: TRBJ2-5
CDR3aa: ATTGGGTSGEQY; v_gene: TRBV15; j_gene: TRBJ2-7
CDR3aa: AIKEGPASSYEQY; v_gene: TRBV10-3; j_gene: TRBJ2-7